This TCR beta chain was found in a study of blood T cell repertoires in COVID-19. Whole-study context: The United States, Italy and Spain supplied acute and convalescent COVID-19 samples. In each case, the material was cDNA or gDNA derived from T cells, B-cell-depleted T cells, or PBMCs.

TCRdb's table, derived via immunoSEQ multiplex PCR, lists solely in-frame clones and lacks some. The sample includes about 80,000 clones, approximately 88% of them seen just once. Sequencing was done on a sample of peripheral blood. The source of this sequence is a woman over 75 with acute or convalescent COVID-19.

The CDR3 reads CASNPSRMNTEAFF. As DNA, the CDR3 is TGTGCCAGCAATCCGAGCAGGATGAACACTGAAGCTTTCTTT. The chain combines TRBV2 with TRBJ1-1; D gene unclear. Per the germline V gene, CDR1 is SNHLY and CDR2 is FYNNEI. The V gene lost 7 bases and the J gene lost 0 bases, with 12 bases spanning the gap. The CDR3 is made up of 14 amino acids.